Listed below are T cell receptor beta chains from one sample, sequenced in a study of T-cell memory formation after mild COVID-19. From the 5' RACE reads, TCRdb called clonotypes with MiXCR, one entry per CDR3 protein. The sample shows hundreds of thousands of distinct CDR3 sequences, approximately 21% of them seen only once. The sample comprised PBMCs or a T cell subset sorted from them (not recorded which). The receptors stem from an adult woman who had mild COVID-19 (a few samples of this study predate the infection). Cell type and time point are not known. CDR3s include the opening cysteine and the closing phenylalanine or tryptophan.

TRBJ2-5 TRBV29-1 CSVDGVQTQYF
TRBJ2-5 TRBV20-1 CSASGGGSGETQYF
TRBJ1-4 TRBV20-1 CSARDPLVDEKLFF
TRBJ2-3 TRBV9 CASSVVDLRTDTQYF
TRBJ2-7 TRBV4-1 CASSHEGTASYEQYF
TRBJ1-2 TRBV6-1 CASSDTYELTVYGYTF
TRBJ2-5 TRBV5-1 CASSHSGSVRQETQYF
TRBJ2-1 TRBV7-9 CASSAEGEQFF
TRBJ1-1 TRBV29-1 CSVGRVSGTEAFF
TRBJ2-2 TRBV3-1 CASSRGTGGWWTGELFF
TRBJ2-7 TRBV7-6 CASSFSEQYF
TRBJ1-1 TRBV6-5 CASSYSRAAGDTEAFF
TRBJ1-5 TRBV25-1 CASSVAGGNQPQHF
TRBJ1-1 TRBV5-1 CASSLGTGGHTEAFF
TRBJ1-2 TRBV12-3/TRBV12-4 CASQKTENYGYTF
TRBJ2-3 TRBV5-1 CASSQSQGIDTQYF
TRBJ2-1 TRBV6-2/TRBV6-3 CASSYYWLAPRDEQFF
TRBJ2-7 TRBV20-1 CSASPTSGSIGQYF
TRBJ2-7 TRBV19 CASSPQARTGSYEQYF
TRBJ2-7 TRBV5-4 CASSAPGTATYEQYF
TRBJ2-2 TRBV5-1 CASSSLGLAGRNTGELFF
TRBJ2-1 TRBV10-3 CAIRARDRRAEQFF
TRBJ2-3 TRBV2 CASSELSSGGETVQYF